This is a list of T cell receptor beta chains from one sample in a study of blood T cell repertoires in COVID-19. Sequenced by immunoSEQ multiplex PCR; TCRdb stores in-frame clones only, minus some. The sample shows fewer than 150,000 clones, 80% to 90% of them seen only once. The sequenced sample consisted of peripheral blood. These receptor sequences come from a woman in her sixties with acute or convalescent COVID-19. The CDR3 runs from the conserved cysteine through the conserved F or W. D genes are given only for firm matches. Clone size, where shown, is once, few, many, or a class for clones that have expanded.

V: TRBV6-5; size: -; D: -; J: TRBJ1-5; CDR3: CASSYSAQVRNGPQHF; DNA: TGTGCCAGCAGTTACTCAGCCCAGGTCCGAAACGGGCCCCAGCATTTT
V: TRBV6-5; size: -; D: TRBD2; J: TRBJ2-3; CDR3: CASSPGTSADTQYF; DNA: TGTGCCAGCAGCCCCGGGACTAGTGCAGATACGCAGTATTTT
V: TRBV18; size: -; D: TRBD2; J: TRBJ2-1; CDR3: CASSGTPGLAGEGNEQFF; DNA: TGTGCCAGCTCGGGCACCCCGGGACTAGCGGGAGAAGGCAATGAGCAGTTCTTC
V: TRBV18; size: -; D: -; J: TRBJ2-3; CDR3: CASSPLGTDTQYF; DNA: TGTGCCAGCTCACCCCTAGGCACAGATACGCAGTATTTT
V: TRBV10-1; size: -; D: -; J: TRBJ2-1; CDR3: CASSEGTMGQFF; DNA: TGCGCCAGCAGTGAAGGGACAATGGGGCAGTTCTTC
V: TRBV6-6; size: -; D: TRBD1; J: TRBJ1-2; CDR3: CASSDRQGGYGYTF; DNA: TGTGCCAGCAGCGACCGTCAGGGGGGCTATGGCTACACCTTC
V: TRBV7-6; size: -; D: TRBD2; J: TRBJ2-2; CDR3: CASSPGLAGDTGELFF; DNA: TGTGCCAGCAGCCCGGGACTAGCGGGAGATACCGGGGAGCTGTTTTTT
V: TRBV6-5; size: -; D: TRBD2; J: TRBJ2-7; CDR3: CASKLAGGYEQYF; DNA: TGTGCCAGCAAACTAGCGGGAGGTTACGAGCAGTACTTC
V: TRBV4-2; size: -; D: -; J: TRBJ2-5; CDR3: CASSQASSAGRETQYF; DNA: TGTGCCAGCAGCCAGGCTAGTTCCGCGGGGAGAGAGACCCAGTACTTC
V: TRBV18; size: -; D: -; J: TRBJ1-5; CDR3: CASSLQNSNQPQHF; DNA: TGTGCCAGCTCACTCCAAAATAGCAATCAGCCCCAGCATTTT
V: TRBV28; size: -; D: TRBD1; J: TRBJ1-6; CDR3: CASSGRGQIKGNSPLHF; DNA: TGTGCCAGCAGTGGCAGGGGGCAAATAAAAGGAAATTCACCCCTCCACTTT
V: TRBV11-2; size: -; D: TRBD1; J: TRBJ1-2; CDR3: CASSSGMRDRIDYGYTF; DNA: TGTGCCAGCAGCTCAGGGATGAGGGACAGAATAGACTATGGCTACACCTTC
V: TRBV2; size: -; D: -; J: TRBJ1-1; CDR3: CASSVRSGITEAFF; DNA: TGTGCCAGCAGTGTTCGATCAGGTATTACTGAAGCTTTCTTT
V: TRBV6-5; size: few; D: -; J: TRBJ1-3; CDR3: CASKPPGSSGNTIYF; DNA: TGTGCCAGCAAGCCCCCAGGTTCCTCTGGAAACACCATATATTTT
V: TRBV5-1; size: -; D: TRBD2; J: TRBJ2-3; CDR3: CASSPYPSGTSTDTQYF; DNA: TGCGCCAGCAGCCCGTACCCTAGCGGCACTAGCACAGATACGCAGTATTTT
V: TRBV11-3; size: -; D: -; J: TRBJ2-1; CDR3: CASRKGNEQFF; DNA: TGTGCCAGCAGGAAGGGGAATGAGCAGTTCTTC
V: TRBV18; size: -; D: -; J: TRBJ2-3; CDR3: CASSPLGLTSTDTQYF; DNA: TGTGCCAGCTCACCGCTTGGACTTACTAGCACAGATACGCAGTATTTT
V: TRBV11-3; size: -; D: -; J: TRBJ1-1; CDR3: CASSLGGETEAFF; DNA: TGTGCCAGCAGCTTAGGGGGAGAGACTGAAGCTTTCTTT
V: TRBV19; size: -; D: TRBD1; J: TRBJ1-1; CDR3: CASSTPGQGARYPEAFF; DNA: TGTGCCAGTAGTACCCCGGGACAGGGGGCGCGTTACCCTGAAGCTTTCTTT
V: TRBV12-3/TRBV12-4; size: once; D: -; J: TRBJ1-5; CDR3: CASSSMGGPQHF; DNA: TGTGCCAGCAGTTCAATGGGGGGACCCCAGCATTTT
V: TRBV2; size: -; D: TRBD2; J: TRBJ2-2; CDR3: CASRVGLANTGELFF; DNA: TGTGCCAGCAGGGTAGGACTAGCGAACACCGGGGAGCTGTTTTTT
V: TRBV7-9; size: -; D: -; J: TRBJ1-1; CDR3: CASSSQAGTEAFF; DNA: TGTGCCAGCAGCTCCCAGGCGGGCACTGAAGCTTTCTTT